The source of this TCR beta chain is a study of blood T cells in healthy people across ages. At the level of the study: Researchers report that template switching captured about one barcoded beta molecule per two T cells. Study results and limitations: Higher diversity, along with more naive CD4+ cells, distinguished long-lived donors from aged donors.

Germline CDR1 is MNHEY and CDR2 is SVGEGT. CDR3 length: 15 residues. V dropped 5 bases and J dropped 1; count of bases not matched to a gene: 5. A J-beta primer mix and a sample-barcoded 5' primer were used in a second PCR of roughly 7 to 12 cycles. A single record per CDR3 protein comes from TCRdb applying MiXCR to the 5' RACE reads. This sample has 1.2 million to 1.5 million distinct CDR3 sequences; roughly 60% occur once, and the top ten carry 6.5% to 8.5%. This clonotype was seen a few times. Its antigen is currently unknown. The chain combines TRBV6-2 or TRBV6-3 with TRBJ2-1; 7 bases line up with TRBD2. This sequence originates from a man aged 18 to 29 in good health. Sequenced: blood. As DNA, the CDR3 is TGTGCCAGCAGTGCCAGCGGGGAATCCTACAATGAGCAGTTCTTC. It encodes CASSASGESYNEQFF.